The rows below give T cell receptor beta chains drawn from one sample of a study of radiotherapy plus CTLA-4 blockade in lung cancer. This table comes from immunoSEQ multiplex PCR, and its TCRdb copy is limited to in-frame clones, with some not included. The sample yields roughly 80,000 clones, around 76% seen once. Sequenced here: peripheral blood, sampled from a patient treated with radiotherapy plus ipilimumab. Receptors were obtained from a human donor with non-small cell lung cancer who had a partial response to radiotherapy plus ipilimumab. Some clones in this sample may be carry-over from other donors' samples. CDR3s include the opening cysteine and the closing phenylalanine or tryptophan. Fields, in order: D gene, V gene, J gene, clone size, CDR3 DNA, CDR3 protein. The D gene is left open where the match is weak. The size entry is marked missing in some rows and otherwise reads once, few, many or a size class.

>-|TRBV21-1|TRBJ2-3|-
TGTGCCAGCAGAAACAGGGATCCAGATACGCAGTATTTT
CASRNRDPDTQYF
>TRBD2|TRBV6-1|TRBJ2-7|few
TGTGCCAGTACGACTAGCGGGCGGTACGAGCAGTACTTC
CASTTSGRYEQYF
>TRBD1|TRBV28|TRBJ2-7|-
TGTGCCAGCAGTGACAGGGGCGGATACGAGCAGTACTTC
CASSDRGGYEQYF
>-|TRBV6-5|TRBJ1-1|few
TGTGCCAGCAGCCCACAGGGACGGAACACTGAAGCTTTCTTT
CASSPQGRNTEAFF
>-|TRBV6-5|TRBJ1-3|-
TGTGCCAGCACTCCCGACAGTGCGGGGGGAAACACCATATATTTT
CASTPDSAGGNTIYF
>-|TRBV6-1|TRBJ2-5|once
TGTGCCAGCAGTGACTGGGGCGGCGGCGGGACCCAGTACTTC
CASSDWGGGGTQYF
>-|TRBV28|TRBJ2-1|-
TGTGCCAGCAGAAGACGAGCAGGGGCCAATGAGCAGTTCTTC
CASRRRAGANEQFF
>-|TRBV27|TRBJ2-3|once
TGTGCCAGCAGTTTATTCCTCAGGGATTCTAGCACAGATACGCAGTATTTT
CASSLFLRDSSTDTQYF
>TRBD1|TRBV14|TRBJ1-6|-
TGTGCCAGCAGCGAACGGGACAGCTATAATTCACCCCTCCACTTT
CASSERDSYNSPLHF
>TRBD1|TRBV7-9|TRBJ1-5|-
TGTGCCAGCAGCTCAACAGGGGAGTGGCAGCCCCAGCATTTT
CASSSTGEWQPQHF
>TRBD1|TRBV5-1|TRBJ1-1|-
TGCGCCAGCAGCGCGACAGGGGCCGGCGAAGCTTTCTTT
CASSATGAGEAFF
>-|TRBV2|TRBJ2-1|-
TGTGCCAGCAGTGGAAGCGTTCTCAATGAGCAGTTCTTC
CASSGSVLNEQFF
>TRBD2|TRBV7-2|TRBJ2-7|-
TGTGCCAGCAGCTCAACTAGCGGGGCCCCCTACGAGCAGTACTTC
CASSSTSGAPYEQYF
>-|TRBV6-5|TRBJ2-5|-
TGTGCCAGCAGTTCCAGAGAGACCCAGTACTTC
CASSSRETQYF
>TRBD1|TRBV4-3|TRBJ2-7|-
TGCGCCAGCAGCAAAGGGACAGACGCCTACGAGCAGTACTTC
CASSKGTDAYEQYF
>-|TRBV5-6|TRBJ2-7|-
TGTGCCAGCAGCTTGGTACAGAGATCCTACGAGCAGTACTTC
CASSLVQRSYEQYF
>-|TRBV18|TRBJ1-4|few
TGTGCCAGCTCACCAATGGGGGCCTTTGAAAAACTGTTTTTT
CASSPMGAFEKLFF
>-|TRBV18|TRBJ1-4|-
TGTGCCAGCTCATTTCGCGCGACAGCACAAAATGAAAAACTGTTTTTT
CASSFRATAQNEKLFF
>-|TRBV21-1|TRBJ2-7|-
TGTGCCAGCAGCCCAGTTCTGCGTCGGTCCCTCGGGGTTGGCGAGCAGTACTTC
CASSPVLRRSLGVGEQYF
>TRBD2|TRBV28|TRBJ2-7|-
TGTGCCAGCAGTTCTAGGACTAGCGGTTTCTACGAGCAGTACTTC
CASSSRTSGFYEQYF
>-|TRBV7-6|TRBJ1-4|-
TGTGCCAGCAGCTTATTCCCCAGGGCGGGAGAAAAACTGTTTTTT
CASSLFPRAGEKLFF
>TRBD1|TRBV7-9|TRBJ1-1|-
TGTGCCAGCAGCTCTCGGACAGGGAGGGTAAAGGACACTGAAGCTTTCTTT
CASSSRTGRVKDTEAFF
>TRBD2|TRBV2|TRBJ2-2|-
TGTGCCAGCAGCAGGGAGCGGGGGGGCACCGGGGAGCTGTTTTTT
CASSRERGGTGELFF
>TRBD2|TRBV5-4|TRBJ2-1|-
TGTGCCAGCAGCCCGGGCACGGGGGGCTCCTACAATGAGCAGTTCTTC
CASSPGTGGSYNEQFF
>-|TRBV6-5|TRBJ2-1|-
TGTGCCAGCAGTCGGAGGAGCTCCTACAATGAGCAGTTCTTC
CASSRRSSYNEQFF
>-|TRBV9|TRBJ2-4|-
TGTGCCAGCAGCTCCCAGGGCGCCAAAAACATTCAGTACTTC
CASSSQGAKNIQYF
>-|TRBV11-2|TRBJ2-3|once
TGTGCCAGCAGCCTGGCGGGACGCACAGATACGCAGTATTTT
CASSLAGRTDTQYF
>TRBD1|TRBV7-2|TRBJ1-2|-
TGTGCCAGCAGCCCAGGGGGAAGGGCATCCGGCTACACCTTC
CASSPGGRASGYTF
>TRBD1|TRBV6-6|TRBJ1-1|-
TGTGCCAGCAGGGACAGGGTTGGGGTTACTGAAGCTTTCTTT
CASRDRVGVTEAFF
>TRBD2|TRBV4-1|TRBJ2-3|few
TGCGCCAGCAGCCAGTTAGCGGGGGGGACAGATACGCAGTATTTT
CASSQLAGGTDTQYF
>-|TRBV6-5|TRBJ1-2|-
TGTGCCAGCAGTTACCGGGGGAGTGACTATGGCTACACCTTC
CASSYRGSDYGYTF
>-|TRBV5-5|TRBJ1-2|-
TGTGCCAGCAGCAAGGACAGCTATGGCTACACCTTC
CASSKDSYGYTF
>TRBD2|TRBV4-2|TRBJ2-1|few
TGTGCCAGCAGCCATTTAGCGGGAAATGAGCAGTTCTTC
CASSHLAGNEQFF
>TRBD2|TRBV5-6|TRBJ2-5|-
TGTGCCAGCAGCACCTGGACTAGCGGGGGGCGATTTATAGAGACCCAGTACTTC
CASSTWTSGGRFIETQYF
>TRBD1|TRBV6-5|TRBJ2-1|-
TGTGCCAGCAGCCTCGACAGGGACAGTTACAATGAGCAGTTCTTC
CASSLDRDSYNEQFF
>-|TRBV9|TRBJ1-2|-
TGTGCCAGCAGCGTAGAGGTAACAGGGAACTATGGCTACACCTTC
CASSVEVTGNYGYTF
>-|TRBV25-1|TRBJ1-2|-
TGTGCCAGCAGTGAATACTCGGCAGGGGCTCGGTATGGCTACACCTTC
CASSEYSAGARYGYTF
>TRBD2|TRBV9|TRBJ2-7|-
TGTGCCAGCAGCGCTCTAGCGGGGGGAACCTACGAGCAGTACTTC
CASSALAGGTYEQYF
>-|TRBV6-5|TRBJ1-5|-
TGTGCCAGCAGAGGCGGAGGAGGCAATCAGCCCCAGCATTTT
CASRGGGGNQPQHF
>-|TRBV30|TRBJ1-4|-
TGTGCCTGGAGTGGACTGGGTGAAAAACTGTTTTTT
CAWSGLGEKLFF
>TRBD1|TRBV5-6|TRBJ1-1|-
TGTGCCAGCAGCTCCCCGGGACAGGGGCGAGAAGCTTTCTTT
CASSSPGQGREAFF
>TRBD1|TRBV6-1|TRBJ1-4|-
TGTGCCAGCAGAACAGGGGGCTCGGATGAAAAACTGTTTTTT
CASRTGGSDEKLFF
>TRBD2|TRBV7-6|TRBJ2-7|once
TGTGCCAGCAGCTTAGTGGCCCCGAGCGGGAGAGCTGGGGAGCAGTACTTC
CASSLVAPSGRAGEQYF
>-|TRBV28|TRBJ1-5|-
TGTGCCAGCAGTGGACAGAACAATCAGCCCCAGCATTTT
CASSGQNNQPQHF
>-|TRBV5-1|TRBJ1-5|-
TGCGCCAGCAGCCCCCGACCTCTTAGCGAGAGCAATCAGCCCCAGCATTTT
CASSPRPLSESNQPQHF
>-|TRBV10-2|TRBJ1-1|few
TGCGCCAGCAGTAGCCCAGAACTAAATGAAGCTTTCTTT
CASSSPELNEAFF
>TRBD2|TRBV13|TRBJ2-3|-
TGTGCCAGCAGCTTAGGCCGGCGGGGGGGCCGGACAGATACGCAGTATTTT
CASSLGRRGGRTDTQYF